These 27 T cell receptor beta chains were sequenced from one sample in a study of cytomegalovirus exposure and HLA in healthy donors. The PCR made use of 60 Vbeta and 13 Jbeta primers. Assay: immunoSEQ multiplex PCR; the TCRdb copy retains only in-frame clones and omits some. The repertoire holds some 140,000 clones, with 76% as singletons. Input material: PBMCs. Receptors were obtained from a female donor in good health and CMV-seropositive.

The rearrangement joins TRBV30 to TRBJ2-7, with 7 bases lining up with TRBD1. This CDR3 contains 15 residues. Germline lookup yields CDR1 GTSNPN and CDR2 SVGIG (reference sequence). The trim removed 3 bases at V and 1 base at J, leaving 9 bases unmatched. Here the CDR3 DNA reads TGTGCCTGGAGCGAACAGGGGATTTCATCCTACGAGCAGTACTTC. It yields the protein CAWSEQGISSYEQYF.

The rearrangement uses TRBV6-1 and TRBJ2-7, with TRBD1 identical over 9 bases. The CDR3 sequence is 15 residues long. The germline V gene encodes CDR1 MNHNS and CDR2 SASEGT. V shed 1 base, J shed 4 bases, and the junction held 5 bases outside the gene matches. CDR3 sequence reads: CASSEGTGATYEQYF. The CDR3 DNA follows: TGTGCCAGCAGTGAAGGGACAGGGGCAACGTACGAGCAGTACTTC.

J is TRBJ2-2 and V is TRBV19; 7 bases map to TRBD1. The CDR3 is made up of 15 amino acids. V lost 4 bases, J lost 0 bases, and 2 bases stayed unmatched. Germline CDR1 LNHDA, CDR2 SQIVND (reference sequence). The CDR3 is CASSTQGANTGELFF. CDR3 DNA sequence: TGTGCCAGTAGTACTCAGGGGGCGAACACCGGGGAGCTGTTTTTT.

The V and J genes are TRBV5-6 and TRBJ1-2, with no clear D. Trimming cost V 6 bases and J 3 bases, with 18 bases left between them. The CDR3 covers 15 residues. The germline V gene has CDR1 SGHDT and CDR2 YYEEEE. In nucleotides, the CDR3 is TGTGCCAGCACCCGGGAGAATTATCGATACTATGGCTACACCTTC. It specifies CASTRENYRYYGYTF.

This clone appeared a single time. CDR3: CATRRGGAEAFF. CDR3 coding DNA: TGTGCCACCAGGAGAGGGGGGGCTGAAGCTTTCTTT. This chain connects TRBV21-1 to TRBJ1-1. TRBV21-1 is a documented pseudogene. This CDR3 has 12 residues.

The chain uses TRBV6-5 and TRBJ1-1; D might be TRBD1 (6 bases). Germline loops: CDR1 MNHEY, CDR2 SVGAGI. Trimming left V 2 bases short and J 0 bases short, with 10 bases between. This CDR3 region has 15 residues. The CDR3 here is CASSYGGQLNTEAFF. The CDR3 nucleotides are TGTGCCAGCAGTTACGGAGGACAGTTGAACACTGAAGCTTTCTTT.

The chain has TRBV5-6 and TRBJ2-7, with 14 bases aligning to TRBD2. V dropped 3 bases and J dropped 4; count of bases not matched to a gene: 15. Germline V gives CDR1 SGHDT, CDR2 YYEEEE. The CDR3 spans 19 residues. The CDR3 bases are TGTGCCAGCAGCTCCTGGACTAGCGGGGGGACGCATCTCGCATACGAGCAGTACTTC. Translated, it gives CASSSWTSGGTHLAYEQYF.

J is TRBJ1-1 and V is TRBV6-1; 7 bases are a match to TRBD1. The CDR3 is 19 amino acids. The germline gives CDR1 MNHNS, CDR2 SASEGT. After removal of 2 bases from V and 0 bases from J, the junction contained 15 bases not matched to a gene. CDR3 amino acids: CASSEPMYGTAKLNTEAFF. CDR3 DNA sequence: TGTGCCAGCAGTGAACCGATGTATGGGACAGCGAAATTGAACACTGAAGCTTTCTTT.

This clone appeared a few times. The gene calls are TRBV15 and TRBJ1-5; no reliable D call. The length of the CDR3 is 16 residues. V lost 4 bases, J lost 0 bases, and 13 bases lay in between. CDR1 and CDR2 (germline): LNHNV, YYDKDF (reference sequence). The CDR3 DNA sequence: TGTGCCACCAGCACTAAGACAACATTTAGCAATCAGCCCCAGCATTTT. Protein product: CATSTKTTFSNQPQHF.

This clone has a handful of counts. The rearrangement joins TRBV7-9 to TRBJ2-7; a weak D match, TRBD1 (6 bases). The V and J ends lost 4 bases and 0 bases respectively, with 16 bases between them. Germline V CDR1 and CDR2: SEHNR, FQNEAQ (reference sequence). This CDR3 is built from 16 residues. CDR3 nucleotides: TGTGCCAGCAGCTCACCGGGGTGGACAGTCTCCTACGAGCAGTACTTC. Its protein product is CASSSPGWTVSYEQYF.

The rearrangement links TRBV6-1 to TRBJ1-5; unclear D gene. The CDR3 contains 13 residues. Germline V gene lookup returns CDR1 MNHNS and CDR2 SASEGT. V dropped 10 bases and J dropped 0 bases, with 10 bases sitting between them. CDR3 bases: TGTGCCACCCGGGAGTATAGCAATCAGCCCCAGCATTTT. Its translation is CATREYSNQPQHF.

The V gene is TRBV5-1, the J gene TRBJ1-5; D is possibly TRBD1 (5 bases). The V gene's germline CDR1 is SGHRS and CDR2 YFSETQ. The CDR3 covers 15 residues. Trimming removed 0 bases at V and 0 bases at J, with 7 bases between. The CDR3 region has the DNA TGCGCCAGCAGCTTGGGGGACTATAGCAATCAGCCCCAGCATTTT. Protein sequence: CASSLGDYSNQPQHF.

The table lists this clone with a count of one. The rearrangement uses TRBV28 and TRBJ1-6; no reliable D call. V dropped 7 bases and J dropped 0 bases, with 13 bases sitting between them. Per germline, CDR1 MDHEN and CDR2 SYDVKM. This CDR3 has 16 amino acids. The CDR3, as DNA: TGTGCCAGCACCACCCCCGGGAGCTCCTATAATTCACCCCTCCACTTT. It translates to CASTTPGSSYNSPLHF.

This chain connects TRBV4-1 to TRBJ2-7; a weak D match, TRBD2 (5 bases). The CDR3 has 16 amino acids. V dropped 1 base and J dropped 6 bases, with 19 bases sitting between them. The germline V gene encodes CDR1 MGHRA and CDR2 YSYEKL. The CDR3 nucleotides are TGCGCCAGCAGCCAAGGGGAAAGGGAGTTCTTTATCGAGCAGTACTTC. Encoded protein: CASSQGEREFFIEQYF.

The sample holds a few counts of this clone. The chain is built from TRBV10-3 and TRBJ2-1, with D possibly TRBD1 on 6 matching bases. V dropped 5 bases and J dropped 0 bases, with 11 bases sitting between them. From germline, CDR1 is ENHRY and CDR2 SYGVKD. The CDR3 has 15 amino acids. The CDR3 loop is CAISNGTLSYNEQFF. The CDR3 nucleotides are TGTGCCATCAGTAACGGGACACTCTCCTACAATGAGCAGTTCTTC.

The DNA for the CDR3 is TGCGCCAGCAGCCCTGGGCAGGGCCCTAACAATGAGCAGTTCTTC. Residues: CASSPGQGPNNEQFF. The chain uses TRBV4-1 and TRBJ2-1, with D possibly being TRBD1 (5 bases). This CDR3 region has 15 residues. The V gene's germline CDR1 is MGHRA and CDR2 YSYEKL. Trimming shortened V by 4 bases and J by 5 bases, and 15 bases separated the two germline ends.

V and J are TRBV4-2 and TRBJ2-1; 12 nucleotides agree with TRBD2. V was pared by 0 bases and J by 12 bases, with 9 bases of the junction left unmatched. The CDR3 extends over 16 amino acids. CDR1 and CDR2 (germline): LGHNA, YNFKEQ. CDR3 DNA sequence: TGTGCCAGCAGCCAAGATCGCCTAGCGGGAGGGCCTTGGCAGTTCTTC. Translating gives CASSQDRLAGGPWQFF.

V usage is TRBV28 and J usage is TRBJ1-4, with TRBD1 matching over 9 bases. V shed 6 bases and J 7 bases; nucleotides not matched to a gene: 9. This CDR3 has 15 residues. Germline V lookup: CDR1 MDHEN, CDR2 SYDVKM. CDR3 amino acids: CASSRTGQGFEKLFF. The DNA for the CDR3 is TGTGCCAGCAGCCGTACGGGACAGGGTTTTGAAAAACTGTTTTTT.

Only one count was recorded for this clone. The chain uses TRBV2 and TRBJ2-1; 13 nucleotides agree with TRBD2. The CDR3 is 16 amino acids. Germline-derived CDR1 and CDR2 are SNHLY and FYNNEI. V was pared by 7 bases and J by 9 bases, with 12 bases of the junction left unmatched. For the CDR3, the DNA is TGTGCCAGCACCCCGCCGACTAGCGGGAGGATTGGTGAGCAGTTCTTC. It specifies CASTPPTSGRIGEQFF. Together with reference TRBV2 and TRBJ2-1, the CDR3 gives the full variable domain: EPEVTQTPSHQVTQMGQEVILRCVPISNHLYFYWYRQILGQKVEFLVSFYNNEISEKSEIFDDQFSVERPDGSNFTLKIRSTKLEDSAMYFCASTPPTSGRIGEQFFGPGTRLTVL.

V and J are TRBV7-2 and TRBJ2-7, with D possibly matching TRBD2 (6 bases). The germline V gene encodes CDR1 SGHTA and CDR2 FQGNSA. The V end lost 4 bases, the J end lost 7 bases, and 11 bases lay between the germline ends. The CDR3 runs 12 residues. The CDR3 here is CASSYLAREQYF. DNA of the CDR3: TGTGCCAGCAGCTATCTAGCGCGGGAGCAGTACTTC.

The chain carries TRBV18 and TRBJ2-7; D possibly corresponds to TRBD1 (6 bases). The CDR3 runs to 14 residues. V was pared by 0 bases and J by 5 bases, with 11 bases between. CDR1 and CDR2 from the germline V gene are KGHSH and LQKENI. This chain's CDR3 is CASSPPARGNEQYF. For the CDR3, the DNA is TGTGCCAGCTCACCACCGGCCAGGGGCAACGAGCAGTACTTC.

V gene TRBV5-4 combines with J gene TRBJ1-3; D not certain. The CDR3 length is 17 residues. Germline V gene data show CDR1 as SGHNT and CDR2 as YYREEE (reference sequence). V gave up 0 bases and J gave up 2 bases, with 15 bases separating them. CDR3 region: CASSLVSSSHTGNTIYF. Here the CDR3 DNA reads TGTGCCAGCAGCTTGGTTAGTTCATCCCATACTGGAAACACCATATATTTT.

The chain uses TRBV5-4 and TRBJ1-1, with a weak D call TRBD1 (5 bases). The V end lost 3 bases, the J end lost 7 bases, and 16 bases lay between the germline ends. Germline V gene sequence: CDR1 SGHNT, CDR2 YYREEE (reference sequence). The CDR3 is made up of 14 amino acids. The CDR3 sequence is CASSSQEQVFEAFF. The CDR3 DNA follows: TGTGCCAGCAGCTCACAAGAACAGGTTTTTGAAGCTTTCTTT.

This clone turned up a few times. This chain joins TRBV2 and TRBJ2-6; D is unclear. The CDR3 runs 16 residues. The germline V gene encodes CDR1 SNHLY and CDR2 FYNNEI. V was shortened by 4 bases and J by 2 bases, with 12 bases between the two germline ends. The CDR3 here is CASSVSSGTGANVLTF. The CDR3 DNA sequence: TGTGCCAGCAGTGTCTCATCCGGTACTGGGGCCAACGTCCTGACTTTC. The variable domain in full, with the rest retrieved from reference TRBV2 and TRBJ2-6, is EPEVTQTPSHQVTQMGQEVILRCVPISNHLYFYWYRQILGQKVEFLVSFYNNEISEKSEIFDDQFSVERPDGSNFTLKIRSTKLEDSAMYFCASSVSSGTGANVLTFGAGSRLTVL.

The chain combines TRBV28 with TRBJ1-1; 7 bases are shared with TRBD1. Germline V gene sequence: CDR1 MDHEN, CDR2 SYDVKM. The CDR3 spans 14 residues. After removal of 2 bases from V and 4 bases from J, the junction contained 4 bases not matched to a gene. CDR3 protein: CASSLATGVTEAFF. The DNA for the CDR3 is TGTGCCAGCAGTTTAGCAACAGGGGTCACTGAAGCTTTCTTT.

This clone was detected only once. The chain recombines TRBV9 with TRBJ2-7; 11 positions match TRBD1. From germline, CDR1 is SGDLS and CDR2 YYNGEE. The CDR3 covers 15 residues. The V segment lost 3 bases and the J segment 1 base; nucleotides outside the gene matches: 3. CDR3 residues: CASSDGQGASYEQYF. The CDR3 bases are TGTGCCAGCAGCGACGGACAGGGGGCTTCCTACGAGCAGTACTTC.

The rearrangement uses TRBV16 and TRBJ1-5; 12 nucleotides line up with TRBD1. Germline CDR1 is KGHSY and CDR2 is FQNENV. This CDR3 is 18 amino acids long. V dropped 2 bases and J dropped 7; count of bases not matched to a gene: 12. CDR3 bases: TGTGCCAGCAGCCAAAAGTTAGAGGGACAGGGGGCTAGACAGCCCCAGCATTTT. This encodes CASSQKLEGQGARQPQHF.